The 16 T cell receptor beta chains in this list originate from one sample, sequenced in a study of T cell repertoires in cytomegalovirus infection. TCRdb recomputed calls from the reads with MiXCR, one row per CDR3 protein. The sample carries about 150,000 distinct CDR3 sequences, roughly a quarter recorded once. Sequencing was performed on PBMCs. These receptors all stem from a human donor in good health (CMV status not recorded). Some clones in this sample may be carry-over from other donors' samples.

This clonotype was seen repeatedly, ten times or more. V is TRBV7-2 and J is TRBJ2-1, with 7 bases lining up with TRBD2. The CDR3 runs 16 residues. CDR1 is SGHTA and CDR2 is FQGNSA in the germline V gene. The V gene end was trimmed by 3 bases and the J gene end by 7 bases; junction bases not matched to a gene: 12. CDR3 bases: TGTGCCAGCAGCTTGGGGCGACTAGCCTTGTTAAATGAGCAGTTCTTC. Its protein product is CASSLGRLALLNEQFF.

As concerns this clonotype: A much larger clone is a single base away; this may be a read error. The genes are TRBV7-2 and TRBJ1-2, with a possible D match to TRBD1 (6 bases). CDR3 length equals 14 residues. In germline, CDR1 is SGHTA, CDR2 FQGNSA. Trimming shortened V by 4 bases and J by 4 bases, and 13 bases separated the two germline ends. The CDR3 is CASSSNGQIYGYTF. CDR3 nucleotide sequence: TGTGCCAGCAGCTCGAACGGACAGATCTATGGCTACACCTTC.

This clonotype was observed a few times. This sequence joins TRBV20-1 and TRBJ2-3, with D maybe TRBD1 (6 bases). This CDR3 comprises 14 residues. V lost 3 bases to trimming and J lost 6 bases, with 16 bases between them. The germline CDR1 and CDR2 sequences are DFQATT and SNEGSKA (reference sequence). The CDR3 nucleotides are TGCAGTGCTAGTATATGGGGGCAATCGGATACGCAGTATTTT. Its protein product is CSASIWGQSDTQYF.

This chain connects TRBV4-3 to TRBJ2-3; tentative D call: TRBD2 (7 bases). Germline V lookup: CDR1 LGHNA, CDR2 YSLEER. Trimming shortened V by 0 bases and J by 1 base, and 14 bases separated the two germline ends. The CDR3 consists of 17 residues. CDR3 loop: CASSQDSRRGRTDTQYF. Here the CDR3 DNA reads TGCGCCAGCAGCCAAGATTCCCGGCGGGGGCGCACAGATACGCAGTATTTT.

The V call is TRBV20-1, the J call TRBJ1-3; maybe TRBD1 (6 bases). Trimming removed 4 bases at V and 0 bases at J, with 10 bases between. This CDR3 spans 14 amino acids. Germline values: CDR1 DFQATT, CDR2 SNEGSKA (reference sequence). The CDR3: CSAKGGGSGNTIYF. CDR3 sequence (DNA): TGCAGTGCTAAGGGGGGGGGCTCTGGAAACACCATATATTTT.

The gene calls are TRBV20-1 and TRBJ2-7, with 14 bases fitting TRBD2. The CDR3 is made up of 14 amino acids. Germline loops: CDR1 DFQATT, CDR2 SNEGSKA (reference sequence). Trimming at V came to 1 base and at J to 6 bases, leaving 2 bases not matched to a gene. Here the CDR3 DNA reads TGCAGTGCTAGAGGGACTAGCGGGGGGCTCGAGCAGTACTTC. Its protein is CSARGTSGGLEQYF.

The rearrangement links TRBV6-2 or TRBV6-3 to TRBJ2-5; D is possibly TRBD2 (5 bases). The CDR3 is made up of 15 amino acids. The V end lost 5 bases, the J end lost 5 bases, and 18 bases lay between the germline ends. Germline values: CDR1 MNHEY, CDR2 SVGEGT. CDR3 amino acids: CASSPLGLSRETQYF. The CDR3 DNA reads TGTGCCAGCAGTCCCCTCGGACTCTCACGGGAGACCCAGTACTTC.

This clonotype has at least ten counts. The chain recombines TRBV7-2 with TRBJ1-5; D is undetermined. Trimming pared 1 base from V and 0 bases from J, leaving 7 bases between. Germline lookup yields CDR1 SGHTA and CDR2 FQGNSA. The CDR3 is made up of 15 amino acids. CDR3 in DNA: TGTGCCAGCAGCTTAGGGCATTTTAGCAATCAGCCCCAGCATTTT. Its translation is CASSLGHFSNQPQHF. Together with reference TRBV7-2 and TRBJ1-5, the CDR3 gives the full variable domain: GAGVSQSPSNKVTEKGKDVELRCDPISGHTALYWYRQSLGQGLEFLIYFQGNSAPDKSGLPSDRFSAERTGGSVSTLTIQRTQQEDSAVYLCASSLGHFSNQPQHFGDGTRLSIL.

The J gene is TRBJ2-1, the V gene TRBV2; 9 bases align to TRBD2. V shed 7 bases and J 7 bases; nucleotides not matched to a gene: 11. CDR1 and CDR2 from the germline V gene are SNHLY and FYNNEI. This CDR3 region has 15 residues. The CDR3 reads CASTLSQRGANEQFF. In DNA form, the CDR3 reads TGTGCCAGCACCCTTAGCCAGCGGGGGGCAAATGAGCAGTTCTTC.

This clonotype occurred a few times. CDR3 loop: CASSYSRDRYDYEQYF. As DNA, the CDR3 is TGTGCCAGCAGTTACTCTCGGGACAGGTATGACTACGAGCAGTACTTC. The chain carries TRBV6-6 and TRBJ2-7; 8 positions match TRBD1. Germline CDR1 reads MNHNY; CDR2 reads SVGAGI (reference sequence). The trim removed 0 bases at V and 3 bases at J, leaving 7 bases unmatched. This CDR3 region has 16 residues.

V usage is TRBV12-3 or TRBV12-4 and J usage is TRBJ2-1, with D possibly TRBD1 on 6 matching bases. Deletions cut 0 bases from V and 5 bases from J, with 14 bases between. The CDR3 length is 16 residues. For the CDR3, the DNA is TGTGCCAGCAGTTTAGCCCCATGGGCAGGGGACAATGAGCAGTTCTTC. Amino acids: CASSLAPWAGDNEQFF.

This clonotype was seen a handful of times. The CDR3 bases are TGTGCCAGCAGTTCTGCCCTCCGGGGGTCGCAAGGAACTGAAGCTTTCTTT. It codes for CASSSALRGSQGTEAFF. The J gene is TRBJ1-1, the V gene TRBV28, with a possible D match to TRBD1 (5 bases). This CDR3 has 17 amino acids. Germline assignment: CDR1 MDHEN and CDR2 SYDVKM. V was pared by 4 bases and J by 5 bases, with 23 bases between.

This chain connects TRBV15 to TRBJ2-7; D gene unclear. The CDR3 is 15 amino acids. Germline V CDR1 and CDR2: LNHNV, YYDKDF (reference sequence). Trimming took off 3 bases at V and 5 bases at J, with 17 bases between the two ends. The CDR3 here is CATSSPTDPRNEQYF. The CDR3 coding sequence is TGTGCCACCAGCAGTCCAACAGACCCGAGGAACGAGCAGTACTTC.

This sequence joins TRBV7-9 and TRBJ2-7, with 9 bases matching TRBD1. Germline V gene sequence: CDR1 SEHNR, CDR2 FQNEAQ (reference sequence). CDR3 length equals 17 residues. V dropped 2 bases and J dropped 3; count of bases not matched to a gene: 11. CDR3 sequence reads: CASSLRRDRALDYEQYF. The CDR3 nucleotides read TGTGCCAGCAGCTTAAGGAGGGACAGGGCCCTTGACTACGAGCAGTACTTC.

The J gene is TRBJ2-1, the V gene TRBV10-3; 11 nucleotides agree with TRBD2. V dropped 7 bases and J dropped 1; count of bases not matched to a gene: 3. The CDR3 contains 15 residues. From germline, CDR1 is ENHRY and CDR2 SYGVKD. CDR3 protein: CAINSGGASYNEQFF. CDR3 nucleotide sequence: TGTGCCATCAATAGCGGGGGGGCGTCCTACAATGAGCAGTTCTTC.

This clonotype was seen ten or more times. The chain joins TRBV24-1 to TRBJ2-1; D is undetermined. V shed 5 bases and J shed 1 base, with 8 bases lying between them. The germline gives CDR1 KGHDR, CDR2 SFDVKD. The CDR3 has 14 amino acids. CDR3 protein: CATSGAYSYNEQFF. CDR3 DNA sequence: TGTGCCACCAGTGGGGCCTATTCCTACAATGAGCAGTTCTTC.